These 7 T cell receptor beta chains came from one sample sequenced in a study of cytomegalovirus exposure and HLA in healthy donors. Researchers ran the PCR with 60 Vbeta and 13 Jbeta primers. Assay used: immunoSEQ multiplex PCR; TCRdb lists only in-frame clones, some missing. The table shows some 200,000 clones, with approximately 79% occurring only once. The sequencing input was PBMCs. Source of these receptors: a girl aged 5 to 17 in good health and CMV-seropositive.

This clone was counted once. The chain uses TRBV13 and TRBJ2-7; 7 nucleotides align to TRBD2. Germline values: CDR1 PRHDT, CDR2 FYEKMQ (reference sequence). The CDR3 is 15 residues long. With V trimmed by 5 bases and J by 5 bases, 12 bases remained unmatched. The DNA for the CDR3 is TGTGCCAGCAGCCCTCGGGGGGAATCGTACGACGAGCAGTACTTC. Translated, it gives CASSPRGESYDEQYF.

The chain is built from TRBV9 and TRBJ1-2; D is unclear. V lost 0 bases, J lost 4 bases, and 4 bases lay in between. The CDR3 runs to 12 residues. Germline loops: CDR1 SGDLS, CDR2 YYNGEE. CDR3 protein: CASSVDSYGYTF. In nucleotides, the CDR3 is TGTGCCAGCAGCGTAGACAGCTATGGCTACACCTTC.

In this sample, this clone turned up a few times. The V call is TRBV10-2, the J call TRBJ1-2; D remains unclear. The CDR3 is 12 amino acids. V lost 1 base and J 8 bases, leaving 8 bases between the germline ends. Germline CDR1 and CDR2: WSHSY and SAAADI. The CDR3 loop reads CASSELTGGYTF. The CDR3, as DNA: TGCGCCAGCAGTGAGTTGACGGGAGGCTACACCTTC.

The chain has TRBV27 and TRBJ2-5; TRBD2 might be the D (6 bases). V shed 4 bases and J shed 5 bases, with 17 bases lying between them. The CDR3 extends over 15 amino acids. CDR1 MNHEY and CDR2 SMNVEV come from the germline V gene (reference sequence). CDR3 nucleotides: TGTGCCAGCAGTTCACCTCACTCGGGGAGGGAGACCCAGTACTTC. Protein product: CASSSPHSGRETQYF.

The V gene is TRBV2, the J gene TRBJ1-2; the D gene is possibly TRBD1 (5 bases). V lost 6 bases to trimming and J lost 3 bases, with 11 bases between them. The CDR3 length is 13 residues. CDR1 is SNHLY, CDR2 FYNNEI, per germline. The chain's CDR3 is CASSPSGYYGYTF. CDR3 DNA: TGTGCCAGCAGCCCATCAGGGTACTATGGCTACACCTTC.

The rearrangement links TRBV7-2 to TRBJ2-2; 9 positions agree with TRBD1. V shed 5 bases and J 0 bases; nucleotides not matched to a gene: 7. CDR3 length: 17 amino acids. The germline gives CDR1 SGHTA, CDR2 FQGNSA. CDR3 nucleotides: TGTGCCAGCAGCGCGTCTCGGGACAGGGCGAACACCGGGGAGCTGTTTTTT. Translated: CASSASRDRANTGELFF.

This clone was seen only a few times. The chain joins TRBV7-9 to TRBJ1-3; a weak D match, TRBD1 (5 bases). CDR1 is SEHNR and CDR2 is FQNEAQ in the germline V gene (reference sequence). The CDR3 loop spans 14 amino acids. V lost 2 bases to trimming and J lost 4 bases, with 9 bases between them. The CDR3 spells CASSLQGTGNTIYF. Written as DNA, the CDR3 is TGTGCCAGCAGCTTACAGGGAACGGGAAACACCATATATTTT.